This entry concerns a single T cell receptor beta chain. The data belong to a study of blood T cell repertoires in COVID-19. In the study overall: Sites in the United States, Italy and Spain provided acute and convalescent COVID-19 samples.

V was clipped by 9 bases and J by 4 bases; unmatched bases: 9. CDR3 length: 14 residues. Germline V gene data show CDR1 as LNHDA and CDR2 as SQIVND (reference sequence). Only in-frame clones appear in the TCRdb table, and some are missing; sequencing was by immunoSEQ multiplex PCR. The sample has about 83,000 clones, 70% to 90% seen once. The TCR originated in a man aged 60 to 75 with acute or convalescent COVID-19. The chain recombines TRBV19 with TRBJ2-7, with 10 positions matching TRBD1. Sequencing was carried out using peripheral blood. The CDR3 DNA sequence: TGTGCCAGCGAAGCGGGACAGGGGCGTTACGAGCAGTACTTC. It translates to CASEAGQGRYEQYF.